Each of the 20 T cell receptor beta chains below was sequenced from the same sample in a study of blood T cells in healthy people across ages. Next came a second PCR, run for about 7 to 11 cycles, which used a sample-barcoded 5' primer along with a J-beta primer mix. TCRdb called the 5' RACE reads again in MiXCR, with one record for every CDR3 protein. The sample carries hundreds of thousands of distinct CDR3 sequences, 32% recorded once. What was sequenced was blood. The receptors were gathered from a woman of 80 years or more in good health.

In the case of this clonotype: One junction end does not reproduce the germline sequence, and a read error may be involved. The V and J genes are TRBV4-3 and TRBJ2-7, with D tentatively TRBD2 (6 bases). Germline V gene sequence: CDR1 LGHNA, CDR2 YSLEER. The CDR3 consists of 17 residues. CDR3 nucleotide sequence: TGCACCAGCAGCCAAGACCGCGCCGACGGGGGAGCCTACGAGCAGTACTTC. It translates to CTSSQDRADGGAYEQYF.

The chain couples TRBV20-1 to TRBJ1-2, with D perhaps TRBD1 (5 bases). CDR3 length: 13 residues. In germline, CDR1 is DFQATT, CDR2 SNEGSKA (reference sequence). The V end lost 6 bases, the J end lost 5 bases, and 16 bases lay between the germline ends. CDR3 sequence reads: CSARRGADYGYTF. The CDR3 DNA is TGCAGTGCCAGAAGAGGGGCAGATTATGGCTACACCTTC.

The V call is TRBV7-2, the J call TRBJ2-1, with a weak D call TRBD1 (7 bases). In germline, CDR1 is SGHTA, CDR2 FQGNSA. There are 16 residues in the CDR3. The V and J ends lost 1 base and 4 bases respectively, with 14 bases between them. This CDR3 is CASSLGATGTYNEQFF. The CDR3 DNA reads as TGTGCCAGCAGCTTAGGCGCGACAGGGACTTACAATGAGCAGTTCTTC.

This clonotype was counted only a few times. The rearrangement links TRBV18 to TRBJ1-1; D is uncertain. V lost 0 bases, J lost 6 bases, and 14 bases lay in between. The germline V gene encodes CDR1 KGHSH and CDR2 LQKENI. The CDR3 is 15 residues long. The CDR3 DNA sequence: TGTGCCAGCTCACCACCGAAGGGCTGGTCGCCTGAAGCTTTCTTT. It yields the protein CASSPPKGWSPEAFF.

This clonotype was seen repeatedly, ten times or more. The rearrangement uses TRBV24-1 and TRBJ2-1, with 14 nucleotides matching TRBD2. Germline lookup yields CDR1 KGHDR and CDR2 SFDVKD. This CDR3 contains 16 residues. V lost 3 bases and J lost 10; bases outside the gene matches: 7. The DNA for the CDR3 is TGTGCCACCAGTGATCCGGGACTAGCGGGGGACCAAGAGCAGTTCTTC. Protein sequence: CATSDPGLAGDQEQFF.

There are many counts of this clonotype. This chain joins TRBV10-3 and TRBJ2-5; TRBD1 agrees at 9 bases. Losses at the gene ends were 10 bases for V and 1 base for J; bases not matched to a gene: 10. Germline assignment: CDR1 ENHRY and CDR2 SYGVKD. CDR3 length: 15 amino acids. CDR3 sequence: CATVDRDRVQETQYF. The CDR3, as DNA: TGTGCCACTGTAGACCGGGACAGGGTCCAAGAGACCCAGTACTTC.

The chain employs TRBV12-3 or TRBV12-4 and TRBJ2-3, with 14 bases aligning to TRBD2. The CDR3 spans 16 residues. With 6 bases clipped from V and 3 bases from J, the junction kept 5 bases outside the gene matches. CDR3 region: CASRSTSGGGTDTQYF. The CDR3 nucleotides read TGTGCCAGCAGGTCGACTAGCGGGGGGGGAACAGATACGCAGTATTTT.

The sample holds many counts of this clonotype. The chain employs TRBV7-2 and TRBJ1-5; D uncertain. CDR1 and CDR2 (germline): SGHTA, FQGNSA. V dropped 1 base and J dropped 6 bases, with 10 bases sitting between them. This CDR3 contains 14 residues. The CDR3 DNA sequence: TGTGCCAGCAGCTTAGGCAGGATGGGTCAGCCCCAGCATTTT. Residues: CASSLGRMGQPQHF.

This clonotype appeared many times. The chain joins TRBV6-5 to TRBJ2-5, with 9 bases that match TRBD2. This CDR3 has 15 residues. V was pared by 5 bases and J by 3 bases, with 7 bases of the junction left unmatched. Germline loops: CDR1 MNHEY, CDR2 SVGAGI. The CDR3 DNA is TGTGCCAGCAGTGGCGTGGGACTAGCCGAAGAGACCCAGTACTTC. Translated: CASSGVGLAEETQYF.

There are many counts of this clonotype. The chain carries TRBV28 and TRBJ2-7, with 8 bases fitting TRBD1. From germline, CDR1 is MDHEN and CDR2 SYDVKM. The V and J ends lost 4 bases and 3 bases, in that order; junction bases with no gene match: 8. The CDR3 totals 15 residues. CDR3 sequence reads: CASSSSGTGIYEQYF. The CDR3, as DNA: TGTGCCAGCAGTTCCTCCGGGACAGGTATCTACGAGCAGTACTTC.

Remarks on this clonotype: Since a much larger clone is just one base distant, this may be a read error. V gene TRBV20-1 combines with J gene TRBJ2-5; 9 bases line up with TRBD2. CDR3 length equals 14 residues. Losses at the gene ends were 3 bases for V and 5 bases for J; bases not matched to a gene: 7. CDR1 is DFQATT, CDR2 SNEGSKA, per germline (reference sequence). This CDR3 is CSARRRGGRETQYF. The CDR3 DNA is TGCAGTGCTAGGAGGCGGGGGGGCCGGGAGACCCAGTACTTC.

This clonotype showed up just a few times. The gene calls are TRBV9 and TRBJ1-6; 7 nucleotides match TRBD1. J gave up 6 bases and V 1 base, and 4 bases lay outside the gene matches. Germline assignment: CDR1 SGDLS and CDR2 YYNGEE. CDR3 size: 15 residues. CDR3 coding DNA: TGTGCCAGCAGCGTAACCGGGACAGTTAATTCACCCCTCCACTTT. This gives the protein CASSVTGTVNSPLHF.

Regarding this clonotype: A much larger clone sits a single nucleotide away, making a read error possible. The chain is built from TRBV20-1 and TRBJ1-5; D is undetermined. The CDR3 spans 12 residues. V was shortened by 1 base and J by 9 bases, with 10 bases between the two germline ends. The germline V gene has CDR1 DFQATT and CDR2 SNEGSKA (reference sequence). The CDR3 region is CSARGLHRPQHF. The CDR3 DNA reads TGCAGTGCTAGAGGCCTCCATCGGCCCCAGCATTTT.

Of note for this clonotype: An end of the junction differs from the germline gene, which may be a read error. The gene calls are TRBV20-1 and TRBJ2-1; no clear D. Germline values: CDR1 DFQATT, CDR2 SNEGSKA (reference sequence). The length of the CDR3 is 15 residues. The CDR3 loop is CSAADRSSSYNEKYF. The CDR3 DNA is TGCAGTGCTGCGGACCGGTCGAGCTCCTACAATGAGAAGTACTTC.

Ten or more counts support this clonotype. The rearrangement links TRBV4-3 to TRBJ1-6, with TRBD1 matching over 9 bases. Germline CDR1 LGHNA, CDR2 YSLEER. Trimming at V came to 1 base and at J to 8 bases, leaving 3 bases not matched to a gene. The CDR3 spans 15 residues. The CDR3 DNA is TGCGCCAGCAGCCAAGCCCGGGACAGGGATTCACCCCTCCACTTT. It specifies CASSQARDRDSPLHF.

On this clonotype itself: This could be a read error, since a much larger clone is one nucleotide away. V is TRBV20-1 and J is TRBJ2-1; D may correspond to TRBD1 or TRBD2 (6 bases each). The CDR3 loop spans 13 amino acids. Germline V CDR1 and CDR2: DFQATT, SNEGSKA (reference sequence). The CDR3 reads CSARGGPSNGQFF. The DNA for the CDR3 is TGCAGTGCTAGGGGGGGCCCGAGTAATGGGCAGTTCTTC.

This clonotype was observed many times. The DNA of the CDR3 is TGTGCCATCAGTTCGGGACAGGGCTCCTACGAGCAGTACTTC. Translating it yields CAISSGQGSYEQYF. This chain uses TRBV10-3 with TRBJ2-7; 9 bases align to TRBD1. Germline V gene data show CDR1 as ENHRY and CDR2 as SYGVKD. CDR3 length equals 14 residues. The V and J ends lost 5 bases and 0 bases, in that order; junction bases with no gene match: 2.

This clonotype was seen a few times. The chain couples TRBV3-1 to TRBJ1-6; D is unclear. This CDR3 is built from 15 residues. V shed 0 bases and J shed 8 bases, with 11 bases lying between them. In germline, CDR1 is LGHDT, CDR2 YNNKEL (reference sequence). The CDR3 nucleotides are TGTGCCAGCAGCCAAGAATTAGTGGACCATTCACCCCTCCACTTT. It is translated as CASSQELVDHSPLHF.

A note on this clonotype: This may come from a read error, since a much larger clone is one base off. V usage is TRBV20-1 and J usage is TRBJ2-3; unclear D gene. V was pared by 4 bases and J by 0 bases, with 5 bases between. Per germline, CDR1 DFQATT and CDR2 SNEGSKA (reference sequence). The CDR3 extends over 12 amino acids. The CDR3 coding sequence is TGCAGTGCTACCGAGAGCACAGATACGCAGTATTTT. Its translation: CSATESTDTQYF.

This clonotype came up many times. V is TRBV6-5 and J is TRBJ2-5; 8 nucleotides match TRBD1. Trimming at V came to 4 bases and at J to 5 bases, leaving 6 bases not matched to a gene. This CDR3 spans 14 amino acids. CDR1 is MNHEY, CDR2 SVGAGI, per germline. The CDR3 DNA reads TGTGCCAGCAGTTCGGGACAGGTCGGCGAGACCCAGTACTTC. It is translated as CASSSGQVGETQYF.